The T cell receptor (beta chain) described here comes from a study of cytomegalovirus exposure and HLA in healthy donors. Overall study findings and caveats: A later analysis linked a missense variant in DCLRE1C to the trimming of TCR beta V and J genes. Rarity characterized most TCR sequences, yet some public TCRs appeared in many donors. Through in vitro validation, three CMV-associated chains were shown to be specific for CMV antigens. Cytomegalovirus association was assigned to about 180 TCR beta chains.

Vbeta (60) and Jbeta (13) primers were used in the PCR. This table comes from immunoSEQ multiplex PCR, and its TCRdb copy is limited to in-frame clones, with some not included. The sample gives more than 150,000 clones, roughly 85% of which show up once; approximately 9.4% is in the top ten. This CDR3 has 16 amino acids. V lost 6 bases, J lost 7 bases, and 11 bases stayed unmatched. Germline CDR1 and CDR2: MNHNY and SVGAGI (reference sequence). Points on this clone: Its antigen is undetermined.

The chain is built from TRBV6-6 and TRBJ2-1, with TRBD2 matching 11 bases. This clonotype was sampled from a man between 18 and 35 years old in good health and CMV-seropositive. Source material: PBMCs. The CDR3 DNA reads as TGTGCCAGCAGCCCTCTCGTTCTAGCGGGGGGAAATGAGCAGTTCTTC. Protein product: CASSPLVLAGGNEQFF.